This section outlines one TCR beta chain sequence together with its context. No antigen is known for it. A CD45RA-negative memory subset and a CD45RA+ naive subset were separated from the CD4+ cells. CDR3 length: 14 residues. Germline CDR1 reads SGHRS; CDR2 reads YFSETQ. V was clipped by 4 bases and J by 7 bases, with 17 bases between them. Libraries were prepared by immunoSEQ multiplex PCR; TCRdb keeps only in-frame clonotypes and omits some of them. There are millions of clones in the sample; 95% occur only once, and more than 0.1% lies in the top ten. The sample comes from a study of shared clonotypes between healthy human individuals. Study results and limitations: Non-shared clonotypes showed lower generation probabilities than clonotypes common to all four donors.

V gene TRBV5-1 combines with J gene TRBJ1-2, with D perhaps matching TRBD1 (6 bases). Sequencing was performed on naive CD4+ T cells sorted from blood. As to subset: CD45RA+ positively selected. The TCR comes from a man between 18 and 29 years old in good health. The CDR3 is CASSPGDPVGGYTF. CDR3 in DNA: TGCGCCAGCAGCCCAGGGGATCCGGTGGGTGGCTACACCTTC.